This T cell receptor beta chain was sequenced for a study of shared clonotypes between healthy human individuals. A remark on this clone: In the same sample, other DNA sequences code for this CDR3.

Clones were sequenced by immunoSEQ multiplex PCR, and TCRdb holds only the in-frame ones, with some missing. The table records a few million clones, about 92% of them present only once. The CDR3 contains 16 residues. J was trimmed by 0 bases and V by 1 base; bases with no gene match: 3. Germline lookup yields CDR1 SGHTA and CDR2 FQGNSA. The chain couples TRBV7-2 to TRBJ2-1; TRBD2 agrees at 7 bases. The TCR sequence derives from a man younger than 35 in good health. Sequencing used naive CD4+ T cells sorted from blood. Sample subset: CD45RA+ positively selected. CDR3 loop: CASSLVGGSSYNEQFF. In DNA, the CDR3 is TGTGCCAGCAGCTTAGTTGGCGGGAGCTCCTACAATGAGCAGTTCTTC.